This is a list of T cell receptor beta chains from one sample in a study of T cells in Graves' hyperthyroidism and ophthalmopathy. TCRdb recomputed calls from the multiplex PCR reads with MiXCR, one row per CDR3 protein. The table lists about 840,000 distinct CDR3 sequences, about two fifths of them singletons. Sequenced: blood. The receptors were sampled from a man younger than 30 with Graves' hyperthyroidism. The CDR3 runs from the conserved cysteine through the conserved F or W. Fields, in order: J gene, D gene, V gene, clone size, CDR3 DNA, CDR3 protein. A D gene is named only where the DNA matches it firmly. Clone size is given for some rows only: seen once, a few or many times, or a class if the clone is expanded.

>TRBJ2-7|-|TRBV7-9|many
TGTGCCAGCAGCTTAGACAGTACCTACGAGCAGTACTTC
CASSLDSTYEQYF
>TRBJ1-1|-|TRBV7-2|-
TGTGCCAGCAGCTTAGCACTGATCGGCCAGGCTCGATCCACTGAAGCTTTCTTT
CASSLALIGQARSTEAFF
>TRBJ1-1|-|TRBV19|few
TGTGCCAGTAGTATAACCTCGAAAGGGGCGGGGACTGAAGCTTTCTTT
CASSITSKGAGTEAFF
>TRBJ2-5|-|TRBV12-3/TRBV12-4|many
TGTGCCAGCAGTGGCTTCTCAGAGACCCAGTACTTC
CASSGFSETQYF
>TRBJ2-7|TRBD2|TRBV13|-
TGTGCCAGCAGCCATAGGACTAGCAACTCCTACGAGCAGTACTTC
CASSHRTSNSYEQYF
>TRBJ2-2|TRBD2|TRBV20-1|few
TGCAGTGCCACATCTAGCGGCACGAACACCGGGGAGCTGTTTTTT
CSATSSGTNTGELFF
>TRBJ1-3|-|TRBV20-1|-
TGCAGTGCTCAACAGGGTCTTTTTGAAAACACCATATATTTT
CSAQQGLFENTIYF
>TRBJ2-5|TRBD2|TRBV9|-
TGTGCCAGCAGCCATTCGGGGGGACAAGAGACCCAGTACTTC
CASSHSGGQETQYF
>TRBJ2-5|TRBD1|TRBV20-1|-
TGCAGCCGGGGGGACAGGGGGGAAGAGACCCAGTACTTC
CSRGDRGEETQYF
>TRBJ1-1|-|TRBV9|-
TGTGCCAGCAGGTATCAGGGACGTGAGAACACTGAAGCTTTCTTT
CASRYQGRENTEAFF
>TRBJ2-2|-|TRBV4-3|few
TGCGCCAGCAGTTGGAGGGAGGAGGGGGAGCTGTTTTTT
CASSWREEGELFF
>TRBJ1-2|-|TRBV11-3|many
TGTGCCAGCAGCGGGGAGGGGGACCGTGGCTACACCTTC
CASSGEGDRGYTF
>TRBJ2-7|TRBD2|TRBV7-9|few
TGTGCCAGCAGCTTAGTTGGAGGTCAACTAGCGGGAGGGGACGAGCAGTACTTC
CASSLVGGQLAGGDEQYF
>TRBJ1-1|TRBD1|TRBV20-1|many
TGCAGTGCTAGGCAGGGACAGGGCTACACTGAAGCTTTCTTT
CSARQGQGYTEAFF
>TRBJ1-5|-|TRBV3-1|-
TGTGCCAGCAGCCAAGATGGCAGTTATCAGCCCCAGCATTTT
CASSQDGSYQPQHF
>TRBJ1-1|-|TRBV4-1|few
TGCGCCAGCAGCCCCTGGGGGGGCGTTGACACTGAAGCTTTCTTT
CASSPWGGVDTEAFF
>TRBJ2-7|-|TRBV7-8|-
TGTGCCAGCAGCCAAGGCAACAGGGTCGAGCAGTACTTC
CASSQGNRVEQYF
>TRBJ2-7|-|TRBV7-2|-
TGTGCCAGCAGCTTAGGTGTGGGACATATCTACGAGCAGTACTTC
CASSLGVGHIYEQYF
>TRBJ1-5|-|TRBV10-3|many
TGTGCCATCAGCACAGACAGTGCTCAGCCCCAGCATTTT
CAISTDSAQPQHF
>TRBJ1-1|-|TRBV12-3/TRBV12-4|-
TGTGCCAGCAGAGCCGCCGGGACTCAAACTCACAAAGCTTTCTTT
CASRAAGTQTHKAFF
>TRBJ1-2|-|TRBV9|-
TGTGCCAGCAGGGCCCCTGGTGGCTACACCTTC
CASRAPGGYTF
>TRBJ1-1|-|TRBV9|-
TGTGCCAGCAGCCAAGCAGTGCCGAACACTGAAGCTTTCTTT
CASSQAVPNTEAFF
>TRBJ2-7|-|TRBV2|many
TGTGCCAGCAGCTCCACTAGGCCGGCGGAGCAGTACTTC
CASSSTRPAEQYF
>TRBJ2-7|TRBD1|TRBV9|-
TGTGCCAGCAGCCCGGACAGGGCAAGCTCCTACGAGCAGTACTTC
CASSPDRASSYEQYF
>TRBJ1-1|-|TRBV7-9|-
TGTGCCAGCAGAGGACCCAGGTTCGACACTGAAGCTTTCTTT
CASRGPRFDTEAFF
>TRBJ1-2|-|TRBV5-5|many
TGTGCCAGCAGAGAAGGGAATCATGGCTACACCTTC
CASREGNHGYTF
>TRBJ2-5|-|TRBV7-9|few
TGTGCCAGCAGCTTCCCACAGAGGGGGAAAGAGACCCAGTACTTC
CASSFPQRGKETQYF
>TRBJ1-1|-|TRBV7-6|once
TGTGCCAGCAGCTTAGTAGGGGGGCCTACCCAAGGCACTGAAGCTTTCTTT
CASSLVGGPTQGTEAFF
>TRBJ1-3|-|TRBV7-9|-
TGCGCCAGCAGCTTATTTACTAGCTCTGGAAACACCATATATTTT
CASSLFTSSGNTIYF
>TRBJ1-1|-|TRBV19|many
TGTGCCAGTAGCCAACCCCCAGTGAACACTGAAGCTTTCTTT
CASSQPPVNTEAFF
>TRBJ1-1|TRBD1|TRBV5-5|-
TGTGCCAGCAGCGGCGGGACAGGGGGTGGCACTGAAGCTTTCTTT
CASSGGTGGGTEAFF
>TRBJ1-1|TRBD1|TRBV19|-
TGTGCCAGTAGTATGGGGTTCGTGGGACAGGGGCCTTACACTGAAGCTTTCTTT
CASSMGFVGQGPYTEAFF
>TRBJ2-7|-|TRBV5-5|-
TGTGCCAGCAGCTTAAATCGGCAACAGTCCTACGAGCAGTACTTC
CASSLNRQQSYEQYF
>TRBJ2-2|TRBD2|TRBV6-1|-
TGTGCCAGCAAAGGCCTAGCGGGACGATGGCCCGGGGAGCTGTTTTTT
CASKGLAGRWPGELFF
>TRBJ2-2|TRBD2|TRBV9|few
TGTGCCAGCTCCGGGGGGGGCGAGGGCGGGGAGCTGTTTTTT
CASSGGGEGGELFF
>TRBJ1-6|-|TRBV7-2|-
TGTGCCAGCAGCTTAAGTAACGGGCCCTATAATTCACCCCTCCACTTT
CASSLSNGPYNSPLHF
>TRBJ2-7|-|TRBV5-1|-
TGCGCCAGCAGCTTGGGTAACAGGAGCCGCTACGAGCAGTACTTC
CASSLGNRSRYEQYF
>TRBJ2-6|TRBD1|TRBV11-2|-
TGTGCCAGCAGTCCCGGACAGGGGTCCTTCTCTGGGGCCAACGTCCTGACTTTC
CASSPGQGSFSGANVLTF
>TRBJ1-1|TRBD1|TRBV7-8|-
TGTGCCAGCAGCGGGACAGGGGGCATGGAAGCTTTCTTT
CASSGTGGMEAFF
>TRBJ1-1|-|TRBV20-1|-
TGCAGTGCTAGAGATCGCCCGAACACTGAAGCTTTCTTT
CSARDRPNTEAFF
>TRBJ2-7|-|TRBV6-5|-
TGTGCCAGCAGTTACGGACACTTCTCTGAGCAGTACTTC
CASSYGHFSEQYF
>TRBJ1-6|-|TRBV5-5|once
TGTGCCAGCAACGCAGGGGTCGGCTCACCCCTCTACTTT
CASNAGVGSPLYF
>TRBJ1-6|-|TRBV20-1|many
TGCAGTGCTCCATACGGACAGAGCTCCTATAATTCACCCCTCCACTTT
CSAPYGQSSYNSPLHF
>TRBJ2-5|-|TRBV7-9|-
TGTGCCTGGAGTGTAGTCAGAAGACAAGAGACCCAGTACTTC
CAWSVVRRQETQYF
>TRBJ2-5|-|TRBV6-6|few
TGTGCCGCTCGAAGGCGGACCCAAGAGACCCAGTACTTC
CAARRRTQETQYF
>TRBJ2-7|TRBD1|TRBV20-1|-
TGCAGTGCTTCCGGGACAGGTCCCTCCTACGAGCAGTACTTC
CSASGTGPSYEQYF
>TRBJ1-4|TRBD1|TRBV5-1|few
TGCGCCAGCTGTCCGGGACAGGGTCCTAATGAAAAACTGTTTTTT
CASCPGQGPNEKLFF
>TRBJ2-3|-|TRBV7-3|-
TGTGCCAGCAGCTTACGAGGAGGCACAGATACGCAGTATTTT
CASSLRGGTDTQYF
>TRBJ2-7|TRBD2|TRBV29-1|few
TGCAGCGTTGTGGGAACTAGCGGGAGAACCTACGAGCAGTACTTC
CSVVGTSGRTYEQYF
>TRBJ1-6|-|TRBV15|-
TGTGCCACCAGCAGGGGCCCAGGGAATTCACCCCTCCACTTT
CATSRGPGNSPLHF
>TRBJ2-7|-|TRBV20-1|many
TGCAGTGCTGTAAAGTCGGCGGAGCAGTACTTC
CSAVKSAEQYF
>TRBJ1-1|TRBD1|TRBV29-1|-
TGCAGCGCCAGCAGCGGGACAGGGGACACTGAAGCTTTCTTT
CSASSGTGDTEAFF
>TRBJ2-7|-|TRBV15|many
TGTGCCACCAGCAGAGATCGTCAGGGGGAGGGCGAGCAGTACTTC
CATSRDRQGEGEQYF
>TRBJ2-3|TRBD2|TRBV7-9|-
TGTGCCAGCAGCTTCGGACTAGCGGATACGCAGTATTTT
CASSFGLADTQYF
>TRBJ2-2|-|TRBV9|-
TGTGCCAGCAGTTACTCTTCTAGCTGGGGGAACACCGGGGAGCTGTTTTTT
CASSYSSSWGNTGELFF